The 29 T cell receptor beta chains below come from one sample, sequenced in a study of vaccination effects on CD4 cells after COVID-19 (dated 2022 in TCRdb). Libraries were prepared through the immunoSEQ multiplex PCR assay. Drawn from immuneACCESS, this table holds only the in-frame rearrangements with V and J called that TCRdb kept. Clones are partly lost; checked studies trace under half to an unresolved V gene and leave the rest unexplained. This sample comprises 75,000 to 100,000 clones, under 85% of them detected only once. The ten top clones hold 1.1% of the sample. These receptors have no known antigen. To identify antigen-specific CD4+ T cell clonotypes by their expansion, the ViraFEST assay first stimulated PBMC with viral peptide pools and then applied TCR sequencing. After less than 13 days of culture, CD4+ T cells were isolated with the EasySep CD4+ T cell isolation kit. Each participant received two doses of an mRNA SARS-CoV-2 vaccine, either BNT162b2 or mRNA-1273.

Sequenced here: CD4+ T cells from PBMCs cultured with HCoV-OC43 spike peptides, sampled after COVID-19 vaccination. The sample's cell subset or site label, decoded: HCoV-OC43 spike overlapping peptide pool stimulation. Source of these receptors: a human donor who received a COVID-19 vaccine.

The chain couples TRBV6-1 to TRBJ1-5; the D is unclear. The CDR3 length is 14 residues. The V gene lost 2 bases and the J gene lost 9 bases, with 14 bases spanning the gap. Germline CDR1 reads MNHNS; CDR2 reads SASEGT. CDR3 sequence: CASSESELRPPQHF. As DNA, the CDR3 is TGTGCCAGCAGTGAATCGGAATTACGCCCGCCCCAGCATTTT.

The chain recombines TRBV19 with TRBJ2-1, with 12 bases aligning to TRBD2. This CDR3 is built from 15 residues. V lost 6 bases, J lost 5 bases, and 5 bases stayed unmatched. The germline gives CDR1 LNHDA, CDR2 SQIVND (reference sequence). The CDR3 region is CASSTSGGQNNEQFF. The CDR3 DNA reads TGTGCCAGTAGCACTAGCGGGGGGCAAAACAATGAGCAGTTCTTC.

This clone was seen a handful of times. The chain combines TRBV10-1 with TRBJ2-7, with 7 nucleotides matching TRBD2. The ends lost 6 bases at V and 0 bases at J; junction bases unmatched: 8. This CDR3 is 15 amino acids long. The germline gives CDR1 WNHNN, CDR2 SYGVQD (reference sequence). The CDR3 region is CASRERRGSSYEQYV. CDR3 nucleotides: TGCGCCAGCAGGGAACGGCGGGGGAGCTCCTACGAGCAGTACGTC.

V is TRBV23-1 and J is TRBJ1-5; 7 nucleotides line up with TRBD1. TRBV23-1 is an ORF, with its function uncertain. Losses at the gene ends were 6 bases for V and 6 bases for J; bases not matched to a gene: 11. The CDR3 length is 15 residues. The CDR3: CASSKDRLVVQPQHF. The CDR3 nucleotides are TGCGCCAGCAGCAAGGACAGGTTGGTTGTTCAGCCCCAGCATTTT.

This CDR3 is CASSQGRGVTNEKLFF. The DNA for the CDR3 is TGCGCCAGCAGCCAAGGGCGGGGAGTAACTAATGAAAAACTGTTTTTT. The chain links TRBV4-3 to TRBJ1-4; D uncertain. Trimming left V 1 base short and J 1 base short, with 10 bases between. Germline CDR1 and CDR2: LGHNA and YSLEER. The CDR3 runs 16 residues.

The gene calls are TRBV4-1 and TRBJ2-3, with 8 bases that match TRBD2. CDR3 length equals 19 residues. Germline V CDR1 and CDR2: MGHRA, YSYEKL. After removal of 1 base from V and 2 bases from J, the junction contained 14 bases not matched to a gene. CDR3 region: CASSQVIRRRGAVTDTQYF. The CDR3 DNA follows: TGCGCCAGCAGCCAAGTCATCCGTAGGCGGGGGGCCGTCACAGATACGCAGTATTTT.

This chain connects TRBV30 to TRBJ1-1, with D maybe TRBD1 (6 bases). V gave up 2 bases and J gave up 6 bases, with 19 bases separating them. The germline gives CDR1 GTSNPN, CDR2 SVGIG (reference sequence). This CDR3 is 15 amino acids long. Written as DNA, the CDR3 is TGTGCCTGGAGTCTACAGGGTACCCGGGGGGCTGAAGCTTTCTTT. Its protein is CAWSLQGTRGAEAFF.

For this clone: Within the sample, other DNA sequences also encode this same CDR3. The chain is built from TRBV30 and TRBJ1-2, with 10 bases matching TRBD1. CDR3 size: 15 residues. V shed 1 base and J 2 bases; nucleotides not matched to a gene: 4. Germline CDR1 reads GTSNPN; CDR2 reads SVGIG (reference sequence). The CDR3 DNA reads as TGTGCCTGGAGTGCCCCGACAGGGGGCAACTATGGCTACACCTTC. It is translated as CAWSAPTGGNYGYTF.

The V and J genes are TRBV14 and TRBJ2-7; D might be TRBD2 (7 bases). Trimming removed 4 bases from V and 0 bases from J, with 10 bases in between. Germline CDR1 reads SGHDN; CDR2 reads FVKESK. The CDR3 consists of 14 residues. CDR3 sequence (DNA): TGTGCCAGCAGCCTGGGAGGGGGCTCCTACGAGCAGTACGTC. Its translation is CASSLGGGSYEQYV.

The V gene is TRBV15, the J gene TRBJ1-5; the D gene is possibly TRBD1 (6 bases). Looked up from germline, CDR1 is LNHNV and CDR2 is YYDKDF (reference sequence). Between the trimmed V and J ends, which lost 0 bases and 2 bases, there was a span of 11 bases. This CDR3 comprises 16 residues. The CDR3 region is CATSRDRGGGNQPQHF. CDR3 sequence (DNA): TGTGCCACCAGCAGAGATAGGGGGGGCGGCAATCAGCCCCAGCATTTT.

The chain links TRBV6-1 to TRBJ2-1, with unresolved D. Germline loops: CDR1 MNHNS, CDR2 SASEGT. V lost 2 bases, J lost 0 bases, and 8 bases lay in between. The CDR3 has 15 amino acids. As DNA, the CDR3 is TGTGCCAGCAGTGAACTTACTGCCTCCTACAATGAGCAGTTCTTC. It encodes CASSELTASYNEQFF.

The chain uses TRBV5-1 and TRBJ2-6; a possible D gene is TRBD2 (5 bases). The CDR3 loop spans 19 amino acids. With 2 bases removed from V and 0 bases from J, the gap between germline ends came to 18 bases. CDR1 SGHRS and CDR2 YFSETQ come from the germline V gene. CDR3 nucleotides: TGCGCCAGCAGCTTCGAGCTGAGCGGCAGATCCTCTGGGGCCAACGTCCTGACTTTC. Residues: CASSFELSGRSSGANVLTF.

V gene TRBV5-4 combines with J gene TRBJ1-2; D remains unclear. This CDR3 spans 13 amino acids. V lost 1 base to trimming and J lost 3 bases, with 7 bases between them. Germline values: CDR1 SGHNT, CDR2 YYREEE (reference sequence). CDR3 nucleotides: TGTGCCAGCAGCTTGACCGGGGACTATGGCTACACCTTC. Encoded protein: CASSLTGDYGYTF.

The CDR3 region has the DNA TGTGCCAGCTCCGGCGGGGACCCTAGCAATCAGCCCCAGCATTTT. It encodes CASSGGDPSNQPQHF. The gene calls are TRBV2 and TRBJ1-5; tentatively, D is TRBD1 (5 bases). CDR1 is SNHLY, CDR2 FYNNEI, per germline. V dropped 8 bases and J dropped 0 bases, with 14 bases sitting between them. This CDR3 contains 15 residues.

The CDR3 coding sequence is TGTGCCAGCAGCCCCAGGGTAGGTAGAGTCCACGAGCAGTACGTC. Protein product: CASSPRVGRVHEQYV. This rearrangement joins TRBV6-5 to TRBJ2-7, with TRBD1 as a possible D gene (5 bases). This CDR3 has 15 amino acids. CDR1 and CDR2 from the germline V gene are MNHEY and SVGAGI. V was cut by 6 bases and J by 5 bases, with 20 bases left in between.

This chain joins TRBV9 and TRBJ1-2, with TRBD1 matching 11 bases. Per germline, CDR1 SGDLS and CDR2 YYNGEE. The CDR3 extends over 16 amino acids. V was clipped by 3 bases and J by 7 bases; unmatched bases: 11. CDR3 DNA sequence: TGTGCCAGCAGCGCAGACGGACAGGGGGCAGTGAGTGGCTACACCTTC. Its protein is CASSADGQGAVSGYTF.

The chain joins TRBV7-3 to TRBJ2-5; D may be TRBD1 (6 bases). CDR1 is SGHTA, CDR2 FQGTGA, per germline. This CDR3 region has 13 residues. The germline V and J ends were trimmed by 5 bases and 5 bases, with 12 bases remaining between them. CDR3 sequence (DNA): TGTGCCAGCAGCCAAGACAGGACCGAGACCCAGTACTTC. Translated: CASSQDRTETQYF.

The chain is built from TRBV20-1 and TRBJ1-1; 10 bases fit TRBD1. Germline lookup yields CDR1 DFQATT and CDR2 SNEGSKA (reference sequence). CDR3 length: 16 residues. V was clipped by 3 bases and J by 3 bases; unmatched bases: 10. In nucleotides, the CDR3 is TGCAGTGCTAGTGGGGACAGGGGAGTGCGGTACACTGAAGCTTTCTTT. It codes for CSASGDRGVRYTEAFF.

The chain couples TRBV5-1 to TRBJ2-1; 7 nucleotides line up with TRBD2. The V segment lost 0 bases and the J segment 6 bases; nucleotides outside the gene matches: 6. Germline V gives CDR1 SGHRS, CDR2 YFSETQ. The CDR3 totals 15 residues. The CDR3 loop reads CASSLVGRMVNEQFF. The CDR3 DNA sequence: TGCGCCAGCAGCTTGGTCGGGAGGATGGTCAATGAGCAGTTCTTC.

V and J are TRBV6-5 and TRBJ2-3, with D possibly TRBD1 on 6 matching bases. V lost 6 bases to trimming and J lost 5 bases, with 9 bases between them. Germline CDR1 and CDR2: MNHEY and SVGAGI. This CDR3 has 12 amino acids. In nucleotides, the CDR3 is TGTGCCAGCAGCCCGACAGGAGATACGCAGTATTTT. Amino acids: CASSPTGDTQYF.

The V call is TRBV2, the J call TRBJ2-3; 8 bases match TRBD2. The germline V gene has CDR1 SNHLY and CDR2 FYNNEI. This CDR3 region has 16 residues. The V segment lost 6 bases and the J segment 3 bases; nucleotides outside the gene matches: 11. The CDR3 sequence: CASRGGWGLVTDTQYF. The CDR3 nucleotides read TGTGCCAGCAGGGGGGGTTGGGGACTAGTAACAGATACGCAGTATTTT.

The chain recombines TRBV29-1 with TRBJ1-2; D may be TRBD1 (5 bases). CDR1 and CDR2 from the germline V gene are SQVTM and ANQGSEA. V lost 3 bases and J lost 4, with 9 bases in between. CDR3 size: 12 residues. The CDR3 nucleotides are TGCAGCGTTGATTCGACAGTCTATGGCTACACCTTC. Translated: CSVDSTVYGYTF.

As for this clone: A read error may produce the germline difference seen at one junction end. The V call is TRBV3-1 (or the pseudogene TRBV3-2), the J call TRBJ1-2; D may be TRBD1 (5 bases). This CDR3 spans 15 amino acids. Germline assignment: CDR1 LGHDT and CDR2 YNNKEL (reference sequence). The CDR3 nucleotides are TGTGCCAGCTGCCAGGGCGGTGGGGCTAACTATGGCTACACCTTC. Translated, it gives CASCQGGGANYGYTF.

The rearrangement links TRBV7-2 to TRBJ1-1; 8 bases align to TRBD1. The CDR3 extends over 14 amino acids. Germline loops: CDR1 SGHTA, CDR2 FQGNSA. V was pared by 1 base and J by 3 bases, with 1 base of the junction left unmatched. The CDR3 bases are TGTGCCAGCAGCTTAGGACAGGGGCACACTGAAGCTTTCTTT. Its translation: CASSLGQGHTEAFF. The entire variable domain, with the rest obtained from reference TRBV7-2 and TRBJ1-1, is as follows: GAGVSQSPSNKVTEKGKDVELRCDPISGHTALYWYRQSLGQGLEFLIYFQGNSAPDKSGLPSDRFSAERTGGSVSTLTIQRTQQEDSAVYLCASSLGQGHTEAFFGQGTRLTVV.

This rearrangement joins TRBV29-1 to TRBJ2-7; D perhaps matches TRBD1 (5 bases). The germline V gene encodes CDR1 SQVTM and CDR2 ANQGSEA. Trimming removed 7 bases at V and 1 base at J, with 26 bases between. The CDR3 length is 17 residues. CDR3 protein: CSAAPCGQPCQSYEQYV. As DNA, the CDR3 is TGCAGCGCCGCTCCCTGCGGACAACCATGTCAGTCCTACGAGCAGTACGTC.

V gene TRBV18 combines with J gene TRBJ1-1, with D hard to call. Germline V gene data show CDR1 as KGHSH and CDR2 as LQKENI. The CDR3 length is 14 residues. Trimming pared 5 bases from V and 3 bases from J, leaving 13 bases between. This chain's CDR3 is CASSGLVMDTEAFF. The CDR3 region has the DNA TGTGCCAGCTCAGGGCTAGTCATGGACACTGAAGCTTTCTTT.

This clone came up a few times. The chain couples TRBV6-5 to TRBJ1-2, with D hard to call. This CDR3 region has 12 residues. V gave up 6 bases and J gave up 2 bases, with 7 bases separating them. CDR1 MNHEY and CDR2 SVGAGI come from the germline V gene. This CDR3 reads CASSFGNYGYTF. CDR3 nucleotides: TGTGCCAGCAGCTTCGGGAACTATGGCTACACCTTC.

The gene calls are TRBV5-8 and TRBJ1-6; tentative D call: TRBD1 (5 bases). Germline lookup yields CDR1 SGHTS and CDR2 YDEGEE. The CDR3 loop spans 15 amino acids. V was trimmed by 4 bases and J by 8 bases, leaving 16 bases between them. The CDR3 DNA reads TGTGCCAGCAGCCTCCCAGGGACCTGGGATTCACCCCTCCACTTT. It codes for CASSLPGTWDSPLHF. The full variable domain, in which reference TRBV5-8 and TRBJ1-6 provide the parts outside the CDR3, is EAGVTQSPTHLIKTRGQQATLRCSPISGHTSVYWYQQALGLGLQFLLWYDEGEERNRGNFPPRFSGRQFPNYSSELNVNALELEDSALYLCASSLPGTWDSPLHFGNGTRLTVT.

The rearrangement links TRBV18 to TRBJ2-3, with unresolved D. CDR1 KGHSH and CDR2 LQKENI come from the germline V gene. Trimming shortened V by 0 bases and J by 6 bases, and 7 bases separated the two germline ends. The CDR3 sequence is 13 residues long. The DNA of the CDR3 is TGTGCCAGCTCACCACCCCCCGAGGATACGCAGTATTTT. Translated: CASSPPPEDTQYF. The variable domain in full, with the rest retrieved from reference TRBV18 and TRBJ2-3, is NAGVMQNPRHLVRRRGQEARLRCSPMKGHSHVYWYRQLPEEGLKFMVYLQKENIIDESGMPKERFSAEFPKEGPSILRIQQVVRGDSAAYFCASSPPPEDTQYFGPGTRLTVL.